This T cell receptor (beta chain) came from a study of T cells in Graves' hyperthyroidism and ophthalmopathy. As for the study in general: Blood from the periphery was taken at initial diagnosis, before any treatment.

Study results and limitations: Blood held most thyroid clonotypes expanded above 0.001 frequency. Model output signaled ophthalmopathy a median roughly 6.5 months ahead of onset.

This clonotype occurred a few times. Its specificity is not known. The study defined stable Graves' hyperthyroidism as no ophthalmopathy progression within 18 months. This CDR3 is 13 amino acids long. CDR1 is GTSNPN, CDR2 SVGIG, per germline (reference sequence). Deletions cut 3 bases from V and 8 bases from J, with 16 bases between. Researchers amplified the TCR beta CDR3 regions from RNA transcripts. HTBI primers were the set used in a first-round RT-PCR of the TCR CDR3. TCRdb re-analysed the multiplex PCR reads in MiXCR, keeping a single row per CDR3 protein. The data contain around 350,000 distinct CDR3 sequences, 15% to 20% of them singletons.

This TCR was sampled from a woman aged 18-35 years with Graves' hyperthyroidism. The sequencing input was blood. The chain employs TRBV30 and TRBJ1-2, with D unresolved. This CDR3 is CAWSPTELSGYTF. The CDR3 nucleotides are TGTGCCTGGAGCCCAACGGAACTTAGCGGCTACACCTTC. Using reference TRBV30 and TRBJ1-2 for the parts outside the CDR3, the full variable domain is SQTIHQWPATLVQPVGSPLSLECTVEGTSNPNLYWYRQAAGRGLQLLFYSVGIGQISSEVPQNLSASRPQDRQFILSSKKLLLSDSGFYLCAWSPTELSGYTFGSGTRLTVV.